This passage covers 10 T cell receptor beta chains from one sample sequenced in a study of breast tumors, draining lymph nodes, adjacent tissues. Axillary draining lymph nodes of breast cancer patients supplied the node samples. One entry per CDR3 protein results from TCRdb running MiXCR on the multiplex PCR reads. The sample shows some 100,000 distinct CDR3 sequences, 21% of them seen only once. Specimen: axillary lymph node tissue. These receptors all come from a female donor with breast cancer. Some clones in this sample may be carry-over from other donors' samples.

In regard to this clonotype: A clone one base away is much larger, so this may be a read error. The CDR3 end shows no conserved phenylalanine or tryptophan, and so a read error is likely. This chain joins TRBV19 and TRBJ2-2, with 7 bases matching TRBD1. The CDR3 extends over 14 amino acids. Germline CDR1 reads LNHDA; CDR2 reads SQIVND (reference sequence). J was trimmed by 7 bases and V by 6 bases; bases with no gene match: 8. CDR3 bases: TGTGCCAGTAGAGAGACAGGGTATGTCGGGGAGCTGTTTTTA. Its translation: CASRETGYVGELFL.

This clonotype was seen repeatedly, ten times or more. V usage is TRBV20-1 and J usage is TRBJ2-5; 8 nucleotides match TRBD1. The trim removed 8 bases at V and 2 bases at J, leaving 10 bases unmatched. The CDR3 runs to 14 residues. Germline assignment: CDR1 DFQATT and CDR2 SNEGSKA (reference sequence). In DNA form, the CDR3 reads TGCAGTCCCAGCACAGGGGGATGGCAAGAGACCCAGTACTTC. This gives the protein CSPSTGGWQETQYF.

The chain combines TRBV5-1 with TRBJ2-7; 10 nucleotides align to TRBD2. The junction had 5 bases not matched to a gene; V was cut back by 3 bases and J by 2 bases. CDR1 is SGHRS, CDR2 YFSETQ, per germline. The CDR3 spans 15 residues. The CDR3 loop is CASSSGLAATYEQYF. CDR3 nucleotide sequence: TGCGCCAGCAGCTCCGGACTAGCGGCCACCTACGAGCAGTACTTC.

The genes are TRBV12-3 or TRBV12-4 and TRBJ1-1; TRBD1 might be the D (6 bases). Trimming shortened V by 8 bases and J by 2 bases, and 12 bases separated the two germline ends. The length of the CDR3 is 13 residues. CDR3 bases: TGTGCCAGCGGCGGGACATTCAACACTGAAGCTTTCTTT. Residues: CASGGTFNTEAFF.

This clonotype has ten or more counts. This rearrangement joins TRBV11-2 to TRBJ2-7; 8 bases match TRBD2. From germline, CDR1 is SGHAT and CDR2 FQNNGV. The CDR3 spans 14 residues. J was trimmed by 6 bases and V by 2 bases; bases with no gene match: 6. CDR3: CASSLFSGGVEQYF. CDR3 sequence (DNA): TGTGCCAGCAGCTTATTCTCCGGGGGGGTCGAGCAGTACTTC.

This clonotype was found many times. The V gene is TRBV5-1, the J gene TRBJ2-1; D tentatively reads TRBD1 or TRBD2 (6 bases each). The V and J ends lost 7 bases and 7 bases respectively, with 18 bases between them. CDR3 length equals 14 residues. The germline V gene encodes CDR1 SGHRS and CDR2 YFSETQ. CDR3 in amino acids: CASGGGTPSNEQFF. For the CDR3, the DNA is TGCGCCAGCGGAGGGGGAACGCCTAGTAATGAGCAGTTCTTC.

This clonotype has a count of ten or more. The rearrangement uses TRBV6-5 and TRBJ2-1; no clear D gene. The CDR3 extends over 14 amino acids. V shed 2 bases and J shed 5 bases, with 10 bases lying between them. Germline V lookup: CDR1 MNHEY, CDR2 SVGAGI. The CDR3 DNA sequence: TGTGCCAGCAGTTACACTACCCGCAACAATGAGCAGTTCTTC. It translates to CASSYTTRNNEQFF.

The sample holds a few counts of this clonotype. The chain uses TRBV7-3 and TRBJ1-1, with D tentatively TRBD1 (6 bases). Germline values: CDR1 SGHTA, CDR2 FQGTGA. V was trimmed by 5 bases and J by 5 bases, leaving 15 bases between them. The CDR3 runs 14 residues. DNA for the CDR3: TGTGCCAGCAGCCGAGGGGGGGCCGGGACTGAAGCTTTCTTT. Amino acid sequence: CASSRGGAGTEAFF. The full variable domain, rest sourced from reference TRBV7-3 and TRBJ1-1, is GAGVSQTPSNKVTEKGKYVELRCDPISGHTALYWYRQSLGQGPEFLIYFQGTGAADDSGLPNDRFFAVRPEGSVSTLKIQRTERGDSAVYLCASSRGGAGTEAFFGQGTRLTVV.

This clonotype was picked up many times. J is TRBJ2-1 and V is TRBV6-6, with 8 bases that match TRBD2. Germline CDR1 reads MNHNY; CDR2 reads SVGAGI (reference sequence). With V trimmed by 3 bases and J by 10 bases, 8 bases remained unmatched. The CDR3 extends over 14 amino acids. CDR3 sequence reads: CASSYDGRGAEQFF. The CDR3 region has the DNA TGTGCCAGCAGTTATGACGGGAGGGGAGCGGAGCAGTTCTTC.

Concerning this clonotype itself: The CDR3 ends on some other residue instead of the conserved phenylalanine or tryptophan, so this is likely a read error. This chain uses TRBV7-2 with TRBJ1-6; possibly TRBD1 for D (5 bases). The CDR3 sequence is 15 residues long. From germline, CDR1 is SGHTA and CDR2 FQGNSA. Trimming removed 0 bases from V and 12 bases from J, with 15 bases in between. This CDR3 reads CASSLAGDGGLPLHS. The DNA for the CDR3 is TGTGCCAGCAGCTTAGCTGGGGACGGAGGTTTACCCCTCCACTCT.